Listed here are 19 T cell receptor beta chains from one sample, sequenced in a study of shared clonotypes between healthy human individuals. The assay was immunoSEQ multiplex PCR, and TCRdb's table has in-frame clones only and misses some. The sample includes approximately 980,000 clones, approximately 76% of them seen just once. Material: memory CD4+ T cells sorted from blood. Sample subset: CD45RA-negative fraction. The receptors stem from a man aged 18 to 29 in good health.

The V call is TRBV19, the J call TRBJ2-2, with a tentative D call TRBD1 (6 bases). With 5 bases removed from V and 5 bases from J, the gap between germline ends came to 18 bases. This CDR3 has 16 amino acids. The V gene's germline CDR1 is LNHDA and CDR2 SQIVND (reference sequence). CDR3 protein: CASSLNTGLGTGELFF. Written as DNA, the CDR3 is TGTGCCAGTAGTCTTAATACAGGGCTGGGGACCGGGGAGCTGTTTTTT.

This clone was recorded a few times. The V call is TRBV6-1, the J call TRBJ2-5; 9 nucleotides agree with TRBD2. Germline-derived CDR1 and CDR2 are MNHNS and SASEGT. Trimming took 7 bases from V and 1 from J; bases not matched to a gene: 4. The CDR3 has 14 residues. The CDR3 DNA reads TGTGCCAGCAAAGGTAGCGGGGGCCAAGAGACCCAGTACTTC. Translated: CASKGSGGQETQYF.

The chain carries TRBV18 and TRBJ1-2, with D tentatively TRBD1 (5 bases). The V gene lost 3 bases and the J gene lost 6 bases, with 11 bases spanning the gap. CDR3 length: 13 amino acids. CDR1 KGHSH and CDR2 LQKENI come from the germline V gene. The CDR3 reads CASSPGGGHGYTF. Here the CDR3 DNA reads TGTGCCAGCTCACCGGGGGGAGGTCATGGCTACACCTTC.

The V and J genes are TRBV18 and TRBJ2-7, with D possibly being TRBD1 (6 bases). The length of the CDR3 is 14 residues. Germline CDR1 and CDR2: KGHSH and LQKENI. Trimming left V 4 bases short and J 3 bases short, with 13 bases between. The DNA for the CDR3 is TGTGCCAGCTCACTTACATTGGACAGCTACGAGCAGTACTTC. As protein: CASSLTLDSYEQYF.

This chain uses TRBV6-5 with TRBJ1-5; a possible D gene is TRBD1 (6 bases). Trimming cost V 0 bases and J 4 bases, with 10 bases left between them. The CDR3 sequence is 15 residues long. Germline-derived CDR1 and CDR2 are MNHEY and SVGAGI. CDR3 coding DNA: TGTGCCAGCAGTTACTCTTGGCAGGGGAATCAGCCCCAGCATTTT. This encodes CASSYSWQGNQPQHF.

The chain has TRBV19 and TRBJ2-7; D possibly corresponds to TRBD2 (6 bases). From germline, CDR1 is LNHDA and CDR2 SQIVND (reference sequence). V lost 5 bases and J lost 3, with 11 bases in between. This CDR3 has 13 residues. This CDR3 reads CASSFEGGYEQYF. CDR3 in DNA: TGTGCCAGTAGTTTTGAGGGAGGCTACGAGCAGTACTTC.

This clone was recorded once. This sequence joins TRBV27 and TRBJ2-3, with 9 bases identical to TRBD2. Germline-derived CDR1 and CDR2 are MNHEY and SMNVEV (reference sequence). The CDR3 consists of 16 residues. Trimming removed 3 bases from V and 9 bases from J; junction bases left unmatched: 13. The CDR3 DNA follows: TGTGCCAGCAGTTTCCAGAGAGCGGGGGGTCCCGTCACGCAGTATTTT. It yields the protein CASSFQRAGGPVTQYF.

J is TRBJ2-2 and V is TRBV9; tentatively, D is TRBD1 or TRBD2 (5 bases each). The V end lost 3 bases, the J end lost 4 bases, and 13 bases lay between the germline ends. CDR3 length equals 15 residues. Germline lookup yields CDR1 SGDLS and CDR2 YYNGEE. CDR3 coding DNA: TGTGCCAGCAGCGGGTTTGGGACGTCCACCGGGGAGCTGTTTTTT. Translating it yields CASSGFGTSTGELFF.

The J gene is TRBJ2-1, the V gene TRBV10-2; 7 nucleotides match TRBD2. With V trimmed by 2 bases and J by 12 bases, 4 bases remained unmatched. In germline, CDR1 is WSHSY, CDR2 SAAADI. This CDR3 region has 12 residues. The CDR3 spells CASSEPGGAQFF. The CDR3 DNA sequence: TGCGCCAGCAGTGAGCCGGGGGGTGCGCAGTTCTTC.

A word on this clone: The junction and the germline gene differ at one end; a read error may be behind it. Distinct nucleotide sequences in the sample also encode this CDR3. The chain joins TRBV2 to TRBJ2-7, with no clear D. The CDR3 has 12 residues. Germline CDR1 and CDR2: SNHLY and FYNNEI. The CDR3 nucleotides read TGTGCCAGCAGTATCCTCTCCTATGAGCAGTACTTC. It encodes CASSILSYEQYF.

For this clone: At one of its ends the junction is not consistent with the germline gene, which may arise from a read error. Within the sample, other DNA sequences also encode this same CDR3. In nucleotides, the CDR3 is TGCAGTGCCAGAGACTACCCTGAAGCTTTCTTT. It is translated as CSARDYPEAFF. The rearrangement links TRBV20-1 to TRBJ1-1; no definite D call. There are 11 residues in the CDR3. Germline CDR1 and CDR2: DFQATT and SNEGSKA (reference sequence).

The chain joins TRBV4-2 to TRBJ2-7; D call uncertain. Trimming left V 0 bases short and J 2 bases short, with 5 bases between. The CDR3 totals 13 residues. Germline V lookup: CDR1 LGHNA, CDR2 YNFKEQ. This CDR3 reads CASSQETTYEQYF. CDR3 DNA sequence: TGTGCCAGCAGCCAAGAAACTACCTACGAGCAGTACTTC.

The chain combines TRBV7-8 with TRBJ2-1, with D hard to call. V was trimmed by 2 bases and J by 8 bases, leaving 4 bases between them. CDR1 SGHVS and CDR2 FQNEAQ come from the germline V gene. This CDR3 contains 11 residues. In nucleotides, the CDR3 is TGTGCCAGCAGCTTATTGTATGAGCAGTTCTTC. Protein product: CASSLLYEQFF.

This clone was found a few times. The rearrangement joins TRBV4-1 to TRBJ1-1; 11 positions match TRBD1. Germline assignment: CDR1 MGHRA and CDR2 YSYEKL. V trimming: 3 bases; J trimming: 1 base; junction bases outside the gene matches: 4. The CDR3 covers 16 residues. CDR3 sequence reads: CASSQSGQGANTEAFF. The DNA for the CDR3 is TGCGCCAGCAGCCAGTCAGGACAGGGGGCGAACACTGAAGCTTTCTTT.

This clone has just a few counts. The CDR3: CASSPPESSGNTIYF. The DNA of the CDR3 is TGTGCCAGCTCACCACCTGAGAGCTCTGGAAACACCATATATTTT. The J gene is TRBJ1-3, the V gene TRBV18; D call uncertain. CDR3 length equals 15 residues. Germline V CDR1 and CDR2: KGHSH, LQKENI. V lost 0 bases and J lost 0, with 6 bases in between.

The CDR3 loop reads CASSVRTEQYF. Written as DNA, the CDR3 is TGTGCCAGCAGTGTCAGGACCGAGCAGTACTTC. The chain combines TRBV2 with TRBJ2-5, with unresolved D. The last part of the DNA fits TRBJ2-7 better; the J call may be wrong. Germline V CDR1 and CDR2: SNHLY, FYNNEI. This CDR3 has 11 residues.

The CDR3 is CASGLAVGEQFF. As DNA, the CDR3 is TGTGCCAGCGGACTAGCTGTGGGAGAGCAGTTCTTC. V gene TRBV9 combines with J gene TRBJ2-1, with 8 bases aligning to TRBD2. This CDR3 is built from 12 residues. Per germline, CDR1 SGDLS and CDR2 YYNGEE. V lost 7 bases and J lost 10; bases outside the gene matches: 7.

This clone turned up a few times. The V and J genes are TRBV30 and TRBJ1-1, with D uncertain. Trimming took off 1 base at V and 1 base at J, with 7 bases between the two ends. Germline V CDR1 and CDR2: GTSNPN, SVGIG (reference sequence). CDR3 size: 13 residues. The CDR3 coding sequence is TGTGCCTGGAGTGAGGCCAGGAACACTGAAGCTTTCTTT. Its translation: CAWSEARNTEAFF.

This sequence joins TRBV6-1 and TRBJ1-3, with 7 positions matching TRBD1. Unmatched junction bases numbered 6, after V lost 7 bases and J lost 0 bases. This CDR3 region has 15 residues. Germline V gene data show CDR1 as MNHNS and CDR2 as SASEGT. The CDR3 nucleotides are TGTGCCAGCATGAGGGGGCAGGGCTCTGGAAACACCATATATTTT. The encoded protein is CASMRGQGSGNTIYF.